This T cell receptor beta chain came from a study of blood T cells in healthy people across ages. The ends lost 1 base at V and 2 bases at J; junction bases unmatched: 10. CDR1 is SGHTA and CDR2 is FQGNSA in the germline V gene. CDR3 size: 19 residues. Using a J-beta primer mix together with a sample-barcoded 5' primer, a second PCR was run for 7 to 11 cycles. Tagging of each cDNA molecule was performed by a template-switch adaptor with 12 random nucleotides. TCRdb re-analysed the 5' RACE reads in MiXCR, keeping a single row per CDR3 protein. The table records fewer than 2,000,000 distinct CDR3 sequences, about two fifths of them present only once.

The sequence was obtained from a human donor in good health. The sequenced material came from blood. This chain connects TRBV7-2 to TRBJ2-1; 11 nucleotides match TRBD2. The CDR3: CASSLVGASGGHPYNEQFF. CDR3 bases: TGTGCCAGCAGCTTAGTTGGGGCTAGCGGGGGGCACCCCTACAATGAGCAGTTCTTC.